This entry lists 31 T cell receptor beta chains sequenced from one sample in a study of OX40 agonist ivuxolimab in advanced cancers. Assay: immunoSEQ multiplex PCR; the TCRdb copy retains only in-frame clones and omits some. In the table there are approximately 81,000 clones, approximately 90% of which are singletons. The starting material was CD4+ or CD8+ T cells sorted from blood, obtained in a trial of the OX40 agonist ivuxolimab. These receptors all stem from an adult with an advanced solid tumor such as melanoma, head and neck, liver or kidney cancer.

Ten or more counts support this clone. The chain couples TRBV5-4 to TRBJ2-7; 8 positions agree with TRBD2. The CDR3 totals 14 residues. The germline V gene encodes CDR1 SGHNT and CDR2 YYREEE (reference sequence). V trimming: 1 base; J trimming: 4 bases; junction bases outside the gene matches: 4. The CDR3 nucleotides read TGTGCCAGCAGCTTGCGGGAGGGCCATTACGAGCAGTACTTC. Translating it yields CASSLREGHYEQYF.

Worth noting for this clone: Mismatch with germline at one junction end may stem from a read error. This rearrangement joins TRBV28 to TRBJ1-2; D might be TRBD1 (5 bases). Germline V CDR1 and CDR2: MDHEN, SYDVKM. This CDR3 has 13 residues. CDR3 amino acids: CASTPGTNYGHTF. CDR3 DNA: TGTGCCAGCACCCCTGGGACTAACTATGGCCACACCTTC.

The rearrangement joins TRBV27 to TRBJ2-7; TRBD1 matches at 8 bases. The J segment lost 5 bases and the V segment lost 5 bases, leaving 11 bases of the junction unmatched. The length of the CDR3 is 15 residues. Germline CDR1 MNHEY, CDR2 SMNVEV (reference sequence). CDR3 residues: CASSPGTGRGNEQYF. CDR3 DNA: TGTGCCAGCAGTCCAGGGACAGGTAGGGGCAACGAGCAGTACTTC.

This clone was seen a single time. The V call is TRBV6-1, the J call TRBJ2-3; D gene uncertain. Trimming shortened V by 5 bases and J by 2 bases, and 8 bases separated the two germline ends. The CDR3 consists of 13 residues. Germline V lookup: CDR1 MNHNS, CDR2 SASEGT. Here the CDR3 reads CASSRAVTDTQYF. The CDR3 DNA reads TGTGCCAGCAGTCGCGCGGTCACAGATACGCAGTATTTT.

CDR3 nucleotides: TGTGCCAGTAGGGGACTGCACTCTGGGGCCAACGTCCTGACTTTC. Translated, it gives CASRGLHSGANVLTF. This chain uses TRBV19 with TRBJ2-6; D might be TRBD2 (6 bases). The CDR3 contains 15 residues. The germline CDR1 and CDR2 sequences are LNHDA and SQIVND (reference sequence). V was clipped by 6 bases and J by 0 bases, with 9 bases between them.

The chain joins TRBV18 to TRBJ2-7; D gene unclear. Trimming cost V 3 bases and J 3 bases, with 12 bases left between them. Germline V gene lookup returns CDR1 KGHSH and CDR2 LQKENI. This CDR3 has 14 residues. CDR3 in DNA: TGTGCCAGCTCACCTGCGATGTTACTCTACGAGCAGTACTTC. Translated, it gives CASSPAMLLYEQYF.

This chain links TRBV11-2 with TRBJ2-5, with D unresolved. Deletions cut 6 bases from V and 7 bases from J, with 12 bases between. Germline CDR1 reads SGHAT; CDR2 reads FQNNGV. CDR3 length: 12 residues. This chain's CDR3 is CASSQSGGTQYF. The CDR3 nucleotides are TGTGCCAGCAGTCAATCAGGCGGGACCCAGTACTTC.

V is TRBV21-1 and J is TRBJ2-3; the D segment call TRBD2 is taken from the table without a DNA check. TRBV21-1 is tagged as a pseudogene. CDR3 length: 17 amino acids. DNA for the CDR3: TGTGCCAGCAGCCTGCGACTAGCGGGGGGGGGCACAGATACGCAGTATTTT. Amino acids: CASSLRLAGGGTDTQYF.

V and J are TRBV5-1 and TRBJ2-2; D ambiguous. Germline CDR1 reads SGHRS; CDR2 reads YFSETQ. This CDR3 has 13 residues. The V gene lost 5 bases and the J gene lost 1 base, with 6 bases spanning the gap. CDR3 amino acids: CASRVGNTGELFF. As DNA, the CDR3 is TGCGCCAGCAGAGTGGGGAACACCGGGGAGCTGTTTTTT.

The chain links TRBV4-2 to TRBJ1-2; D gene ambiguous. This CDR3 spans 14 amino acids. The V end lost 5 bases, the J end lost 4 bases, and 14 bases lay between the germline ends. Germline V gene lookup returns CDR1 LGHNA and CDR2 YNFKEQ. The CDR3 is CASSLAGLVYGYTF. The CDR3 coding sequence is TGTGCCAGCAGCTTGGCCGGTCTGGTCTATGGCTACACCTTC.

The genes are TRBV5-1 and TRBJ2-5; 9 bases line up with TRBD2. V lost 2 bases to trimming and J lost 5 bases; unmatched junction nucleotides: 4. This CDR3 is built from 14 residues. From germline, CDR1 is SGHRS and CDR2 YFSETQ. The CDR3 bases are TGCGCCAGCAGCTTTGGCGGGGGGGAGGAGACCCAGTACTTC. Translated: CASSFGGGEETQYF.

The gene calls are TRBV4-2 and TRBJ1-2; weak D call: TRBD1 (5 bases). This CDR3 is built from 14 residues. From germline, CDR1 is LGHNA and CDR2 YNFKEQ. V was clipped by 4 bases and J by 0 bases, with 9 bases between them. The CDR3 sequence: CASSLGTANYGYTF. The CDR3 bases are TGTGCCAGCAGCCTCGGGACTGCTAACTATGGCTACACCTTC.

The V call is TRBV5-6, the J call TRBJ2-7; no clear D. Germline V lookup: CDR1 SGHDT, CDR2 YYEEEE. V lost 1 base to trimming and J lost 5 bases, with 7 bases between them. The CDR3 extends over 12 amino acids. The DNA for the CDR3 is TGTGCCAGCAGCTTGTTGACTGACGAGCAGTACTTC. It encodes CASSLLTDEQYF.

The gene calls are TRBV19 and TRBJ1-5; D perhaps matches TRBD1 (6 bases). This CDR3 comprises 16 residues. Germline lookup yields CDR1 LNHDA and CDR2 SQIVND (reference sequence). Trimming removed 5 bases at V and 6 bases at J, with 20 bases between. CDR3 sequence (DNA): TGTGCCAGTAGTGCCTTCGGGACAAAAGGAGGTCAGCCCCAGCATTTT. Translating gives CASSAFGTKGGQPQHF.

V usage is TRBV27 and J usage is TRBJ2-1, with 8 bases matching TRBD2. There are 15 residues in the CDR3. Per the germline V gene, CDR1 is MNHEY and CDR2 is SMNVEV (reference sequence). With V trimmed by 6 bases and J by 2 bases, 6 bases remained unmatched. The DNA of the CDR3 is TGTGCCAGCAGGGGCGCACTAGCGGCCTACAATGAGCAGTTCTTC. It codes for CASRGALAAYNEQFF.

This clone was seen only once. The rearrangement links TRBV9 to TRBJ1-2, with a possible D match to TRBD1 (5 bases). The CDR3 has 14 amino acids. CDR1 and CDR2 from the germline V gene are SGDLS and YYNGEE. V was shortened by 0 bases and J by 4 bases, with 10 bases between the two germline ends. The CDR3 loop reads CASSVGGRPYGYTF. DNA for the CDR3: TGTGCCAGCAGCGTAGGGGGCAGGCCCTATGGCTACACCTTC.

This chain links TRBV19 with TRBJ1-4, with D possibly TRBD1 on 6 matching bases. V lost 6 bases and J 0 bases, leaving 11 bases between the germline ends. The CDR3 covers 15 residues. Germline CDR1 LNHDA, CDR2 SQIVND (reference sequence). DNA for the CDR3: TGTGCCAGTAGCCGACAGGCCACAACTAATGAAAAACTGTTTTTT. It yields the protein CASSRQATTNEKLFF.

This sequence joins TRBV5-5 and TRBJ1-4; tentatively, D is TRBD1 (6 bases). The V gene lost 1 base and the J gene lost 8 bases, with 6 bases spanning the gap. Germline V gene sequence: CDR1 SGHKS, CDR2 YYEKEE (reference sequence). This CDR3 comprises 12 residues. The CDR3 loop reads CASSLTGEKLFF. The CDR3 region has the DNA TGTGCCAGCAGCTTGACAGGGGAAAAACTGTTTTTT.

The V and J genes are TRBV19 and TRBJ1-1, with 8 bases identical to TRBD1. J was trimmed by 11 bases and V by 2 bases; bases with no gene match: 10. The CDR3 consists of 14 residues. Germline V gene lookup returns CDR1 LNHDA and CDR2 SQIVND (reference sequence). As DNA, the CDR3 is TGTGCCAGTAGTATAAAACCCCGGACAGGGCCGGCTTTCTTT. Amino acids: CASSIKPRTGPAFF.

The rearrangement links TRBV7-2 to TRBJ2-1, with 13 bases identical to TRBD2. The CDR3 totals 15 residues. The germline CDR1 and CDR2 sequences are SGHTA and FQGNSA. Trimming at V came to 5 bases and at J to 9 bases, leaving 7 bases not matched to a gene. CDR3 sequence reads: CASSLTRTSGSEQFF. CDR3 nucleotides: TGTGCCAGCAGCCTAACCAGGACTAGCGGGAGTGAGCAGTTCTTC.

The CDR3 DNA is TGTGCCTGGAGTCCGCAGGGTAGCACTGAAGCTTTCTTT. Translated, it gives CAWSPQGSTEAFF. This chain uses TRBV30 with TRBJ1-1; D is perhaps TRBD1 (5 bases). Deletions cut 2 bases from V and 4 bases from J, with 11 bases between. The CDR3 has 13 residues. CDR1 is GTSNPN and CDR2 is SVGIG in the germline V gene (reference sequence). Full variable domain (outside the CDR3, taken from reference TRBV30 and TRBJ1-1): SQTIHQWPATLVQPVGSPLSLECTVEGTSNPNLYWYRQAAGRGLQLLFYSVGIGQISSEVPQNLSASRPQDRQFILSSKKLLLSDSGFYLCAWSPQGSTEAFFGQGTRLTVV.

The gene calls are TRBV12-5 and TRBJ2-7, with a weak D call TRBD2 (5 bases). V gave up 3 bases and J gave up 0 bases, with 12 bases separating them. The CDR3 spans 15 residues. Germline V CDR1 and CDR2: LGHNT, FRNRAP. The CDR3 nucleotides are TGTGCTAGTGGTTTAGGACTGGGGAGCTCCTACGAGCAGTACTTC. Protein sequence: CASGLGLGSSYEQYF.

V is TRBV5-1 and J is TRBJ1-1, with TRBD1 identical over 7 bases. The CDR3 extends over 14 amino acids. Germline-derived CDR1 and CDR2 are SGHRS and YFSETQ. The J segment lost 5 bases and the V segment lost 2 bases, leaving 6 bases of the junction unmatched. The CDR3 region is CASSFQGGGTEAFF. CDR3 DNA sequence: TGCGCCAGCAGCTTCCAGGGGGGAGGAACTGAAGCTTTCTTT.

The genes are TRBV2 and TRBJ2-2, with TRBD2 matching over 8 bases. V gave up 6 bases and J gave up 5 bases; unmatched junction bases: 2. The CDR3 is 13 amino acids. Germline CDR1 SNHLY, CDR2 FYNNEI. Written as DNA, the CDR3 is TGTGCCAGCAGCGGGGGGGGAACCGGGGAGCTGTTTTTT. It codes for CASSGGGTGELFF.

V and J are TRBV19 and TRBJ1-1; D may be TRBD1 (5 bases). Germline V gives CDR1 LNHDA, CDR2 SQIVND (reference sequence). The CDR3 has 16 residues. The ends were cut back, 11 bases at V and 1 base at J, with 23 bases in the middle. Here the CDR3 reads CAVSGARGRANTEAFF. The CDR3 DNA reads as TGTGCCGTCAGTGGCGCCCGGGGCAGGGCGAACACTGAAGCTTTCTTT.

This chain links TRBV9 with TRBJ2-5; 8 bases agree with TRBD1. The CDR3 contains 15 residues. Germline CDR1 SGDLS, CDR2 YYNGEE. Trimming took 2 bases from V and 0 from J; bases not matched to a gene: 3. CDR3 residues: CASSVQGADQETQYF. In nucleotides, the CDR3 is TGTGCCAGCAGCGTTCAGGGGGCCGACCAAGAGACCCAGTACTTC.

This clone was detected only a few times. V and J are TRBV2 and TRBJ2-3; TRBD1 might be the D (6 bases). The CDR3 runs 13 residues. Trimming shortened V by 7 bases and J by 3 bases, and 11 bases separated the two germline ends. Per germline, CDR1 SNHLY and CDR2 FYNNEI. This chain's CDR3 is CASKRGLTDTQYF. CDR3 sequence (DNA): TGTGCCAGCAAGAGGGGGTTAACAGATACGCAGTATTTT.

The chain is built from TRBV19 and TRBJ1-2, with TRBD1 matching over 9 bases. With 9 bases clipped from V and 7 bases from J, the junction kept 3 bases outside the gene matches. Germline V gives CDR1 LNHDA, CDR2 SQIVND (reference sequence). The CDR3 spans 11 residues. CDR3: CASGQGIGYTF. CDR3 DNA sequence: TGTGCCAGCGGACAGGGGATTGGCTACACCTTC. The full variable domain, with the rest looked up from reference TRBV19 and TRBJ1-2, is DGGITQSPKYLFRKEGQNVTLSCEQNLNHDAMYWYRQDPGQGLRLIYYSQIVNDFQKGDIAEGYSVSREKKESFPLTVTSAQKNPTAFYLCASGQGIGYTFGSGTRLTVV.

This sequence joins TRBV5-1 and TRBJ2-1; D unresolved. Per the germline V gene, CDR1 is SGHRS and CDR2 is YFSETQ. CDR3 length: 15 amino acids. Trimming removed 4 bases at V and 0 bases at J, with 11 bases between. As DNA, the CDR3 is TGCGCCAGCAGCGCGCGGCTTAGCTCCTACAATGAGCAGTTCTTC. This translates into CASSARLSSYNEQFF.

The chain has TRBV6-6 and TRBJ1-5, with D possibly matching TRBD1 (6 bases). CDR3 size: 13 residues. V dropped 8 bases and J dropped 4 bases, with 12 bases sitting between them. The germline gives CDR1 MNHNY, CDR2 SVGAGI (reference sequence). The DNA for the CDR3 is TGTGCCAGCGGGGGACAAACTAATCAGCCCCAGCATTTT. Translation: CASGGQTNQPQHF.

The chain recombines TRBV2 with TRBJ2-1; TRBD2 agrees at 7 bases. CDR3 length: 15 amino acids. Losses at the gene ends were 9 bases for V and 3 bases for J; bases not matched to a gene: 11. CDR1 and CDR2 from the germline V gene are SNHLY and FYNNEI. CDR3 region: CARGTKAGNYNEQFF. CDR3 coding DNA: TGTGCCAGGGGGACCAAAGCGGGGAACTACAATGAGCAGTTCTTC.